What follows are 11 T cell receptor beta chains derived from one specimen sequenced in a study of blood T cell repertoires in COVID-19. Profiled with immunoSEQ multiplex PCR; TCRdb holds only in-frame clones, not every one. The sample shows about 250,000 clones, roughly 90% of them seen only once. The source material was peripheral blood. These receptors were obtained from a woman between 35 and 50 years old who had recovered from COVID-19.

The chain carries TRBV16 and TRBJ1-1; maybe TRBD1 (5 bases). CDR3 length: 14 amino acids. V was clipped by 0 bases and J by 4 bases, with 9 bases between them. The V gene's germline CDR1 is KGHSY and CDR2 FQNENV. CDR3 loop: CASSQSGGTTEAFF. CDR3 nucleotides: TGTGCCAGCAGCCAATCGGGAGGGACCACTGAAGCTTTCTTT. The complete variable domain, with remaining parts taken from reference TRBV16 and TRBJ1-1, reads GEEVAQTPKHLVRGEGQKAKLYCAPIKGHSYVFWYQQVLKNEFKFLISFQNENVFDETGMPKERFSAKCLPNSPCSLEIQATKLEDSAVYFCASSQSGGTTEAFFGQGTRLTVV.

The V gene is TRBV2, the J gene TRBJ2-7; D unclear. Deletions cut 6 bases from V and 2 bases from J, with 14 bases between. CDR1 is SNHLY, CDR2 FYNNEI, per germline. CDR3 size: 14 residues. The DNA of the CDR3 is TGTGCCAGCAGCCTATCCCTCACAGCCTACGAGCAGTACTTC. The encoded protein is CASSLSLTAYEQYF.

This clone was observed a few times. V gene TRBV3-1 (or the pseudogene TRBV3-2) combines with J gene TRBJ1-2, with D maybe TRBD1 (6 bases). V was cut by 3 bases and J by 4 bases, with 15 bases left in between. This CDR3 is built from 15 residues. From germline, CDR1 is LGHDT and CDR2 YNNKEL (reference sequence). The CDR3 nucleotides are TGTGCCAGCAGCCAGGGGGCCTTGGGGATCTATGGCTACACCTTC. Translated: CASSQGALGIYGYTF.

J is TRBJ2-5 and V is TRBV7-2; 7 bases are shared with TRBD1. This CDR3 has 11 amino acids. Germline V gene data show CDR1 as SGHTA and CDR2 as FQGNSA. Trimming cost V 8 bases and J 6 bases; bases outside gene matches: 3. The CDR3: CASGTVKTQYF. The CDR3 nucleotides are TGTGCCAGCGGGACAGTGAAGACCCAGTACTTC.

This clone is a singleton in its sample. This rearrangement joins TRBV18 to TRBJ2-4; 14 nucleotides match TRBD2. Unmatched junction bases numbered 12, after V lost 0 bases and J lost 2 bases. From germline, CDR1 is KGHSH and CDR2 LQKENI. The CDR3 covers 21 residues. The CDR3 sequence is CASSPPGTSGRLGGTKNIQYF. The CDR3 DNA follows: TGTGCCAGCTCACCACCAGGGACTAGCGGGAGACTGGGGGGGACCAAAAACATTCAGTACTTC.

This chain joins TRBV3-1 (or the pseudogene TRBV3-2) and TRBJ2-1, with TRBD1 matching over 7 bases. Germline lookup yields CDR1 LGHDT and CDR2 YNNKEL (reference sequence). The CDR3 spans 17 residues. V was clipped by 2 bases and J by 2 bases; unmatched bases: 9. CDR3 bases: TGTGCCAGCAGCCAAAACCCAGGGGGTAGGACCTACAATGAGCAGTTCTTC. Encoded protein: CASSQNPGGRTYNEQFF.

The sample holds one count of this clone. V and J are TRBV13 and TRBJ2-5, with a weak D call TRBD1 (5 bases). Per the germline V gene, CDR1 is PRHDT and CDR2 is FYEKMQ (reference sequence). There are 14 residues in the CDR3. Trimming pared 1 base from V and 2 bases from J, leaving 8 bases between. The CDR3 DNA reads as TGTGCCAGCAGCTTAGAACAGGAACAAGAGACCCAGTACTTC. Translating it yields CASSLEQEQETQYF. Together with reference TRBV13 and TRBJ2-5, the CDR3 gives the full variable domain: AAGVIQSPRHLIKEKRETATLKCYPIPRHDTVYWYQQGPGQDPQFLISFYEKMQSDKGSIPDRFSAQQFSDYHSELNMSSLELGDSALYFCASSLEQEQETQYFGPGTRLLVL.

The chain is built from TRBV27 and TRBJ2-3; D is uncertain. Germline V gene lookup returns CDR1 MNHEY and CDR2 SMNVEV (reference sequence). The length of the CDR3 is 15 residues. The V gene lost 7 bases and the J gene lost 0 bases, with 14 bases spanning the gap. CDR3 sequence: CASKQWRYSTDTQYF. The DNA of the CDR3 is TGTGCCAGCAAGCAATGGCGGTACAGCACAGATACGCAGTATTTT.

The chain links TRBV6-5 to TRBJ2-5; TRBD2 matches at 13 bases. Germline V gene lookup returns CDR1 MNHEY and CDR2 SVGAGI. Trimming cost V 6 bases and J 5 bases; bases outside gene matches: 3. The CDR3 is 14 residues long. CDR3 residues: CASRGLAGAETQYF. CDR3 nucleotide sequence: TGTGCCAGCAGAGGACTAGCGGGAGCGGAGACCCAGTACTTC.

In its sample, this clone was seen once. V usage is TRBV19 and J usage is TRBJ2-2, with 8 bases lining up with TRBD1. This CDR3 has 16 residues. With 5 bases clipped from V and 2 bases from J, the junction kept 7 bases outside the gene matches. CDR1 and CDR2 (germline): LNHDA, SQIVND (reference sequence). This chain's CDR3 is CASSYTGGPNTGELFF. The CDR3 bases are TGTGCCAGTAGTTATACAGGGGGGCCAAACACCGGGGAGCTGTTTTTT.

The chain links TRBV6-5 to TRBJ2-1; 10 bases align to TRBD2. There are 15 residues in the CDR3. After removal of 5 bases from V and 6 bases from J, the junction contained 7 bases not matched to a gene. Germline V CDR1 and CDR2: MNHEY, SVGAGI. DNA for the CDR3: TGTGCCAGCAGTCGGGCGGCTAGCGGGAGCAATGAGCAGTTCTTC. Protein product: CASSRAASGSNEQFF.